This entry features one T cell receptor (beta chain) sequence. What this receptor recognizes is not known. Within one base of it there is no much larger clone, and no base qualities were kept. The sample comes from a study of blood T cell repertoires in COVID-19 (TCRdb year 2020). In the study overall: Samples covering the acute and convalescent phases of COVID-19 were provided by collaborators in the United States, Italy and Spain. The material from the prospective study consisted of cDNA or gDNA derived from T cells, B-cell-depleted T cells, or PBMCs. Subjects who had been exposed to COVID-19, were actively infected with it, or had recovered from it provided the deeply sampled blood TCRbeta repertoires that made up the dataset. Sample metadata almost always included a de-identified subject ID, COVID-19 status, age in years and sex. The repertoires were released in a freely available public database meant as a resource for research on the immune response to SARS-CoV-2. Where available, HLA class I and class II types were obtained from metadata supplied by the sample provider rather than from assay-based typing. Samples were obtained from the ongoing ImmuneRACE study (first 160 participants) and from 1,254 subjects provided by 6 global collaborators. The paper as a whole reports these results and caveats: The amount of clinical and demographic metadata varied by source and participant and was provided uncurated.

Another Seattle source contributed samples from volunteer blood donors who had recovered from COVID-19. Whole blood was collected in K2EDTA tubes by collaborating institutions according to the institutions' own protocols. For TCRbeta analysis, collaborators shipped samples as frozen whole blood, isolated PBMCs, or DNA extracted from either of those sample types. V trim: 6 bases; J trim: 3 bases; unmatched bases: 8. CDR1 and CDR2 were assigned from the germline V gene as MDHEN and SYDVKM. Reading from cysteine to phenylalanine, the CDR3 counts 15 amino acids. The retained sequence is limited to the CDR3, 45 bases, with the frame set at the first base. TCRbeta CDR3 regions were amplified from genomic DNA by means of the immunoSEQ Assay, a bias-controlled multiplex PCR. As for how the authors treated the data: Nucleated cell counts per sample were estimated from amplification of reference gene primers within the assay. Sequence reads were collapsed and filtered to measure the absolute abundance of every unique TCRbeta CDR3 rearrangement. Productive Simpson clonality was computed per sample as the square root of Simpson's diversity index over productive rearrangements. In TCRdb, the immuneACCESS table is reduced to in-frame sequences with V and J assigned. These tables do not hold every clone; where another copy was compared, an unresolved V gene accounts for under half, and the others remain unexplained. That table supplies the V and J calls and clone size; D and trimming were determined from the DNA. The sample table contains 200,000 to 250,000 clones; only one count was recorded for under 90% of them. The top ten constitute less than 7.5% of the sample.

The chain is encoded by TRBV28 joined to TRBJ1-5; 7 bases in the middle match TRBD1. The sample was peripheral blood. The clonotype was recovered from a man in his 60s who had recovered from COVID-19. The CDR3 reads CASSPSTGINQPQHF. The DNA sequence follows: TGTGCCAGCAGCCCATCGACAGGGATCAATCAGCCCCAGCATTTT.